This TCR beta chain emerged from a study of blood T cell repertoires in COVID-19. At the level of the study: T cells, B-cell-depleted T cells, or PBMCs supplied cDNA or gDNA.

The CDR3 extends over 18 amino acids. In germline, CDR1 is SGHAT, CDR2 FQNNGV. V was clipped by 0 bases and J by 3 bases, with 19 bases between them. Participants came from around 25 US areas, aged about 18 to 90 years. Recovered Cohort 3 donors showed two negative PCRs, clearance, or symptom resolution. In the study's own analysis: Estimates of nucleated cell counts were drawn from the amplification of reference gene primers. Measured with immunoSEQ multiplex PCR; TCRdb has only the in-frame clones, and not every one. The D gene and trimming were derived from the DNA, and the V and J assignments and clone size from that table. The repertoire holds 200,000 to 250,000 clones, with about 87% as singletons.

This chain uses TRBV11-2 with TRBJ2-3; a possible D gene is TRBD2 (5 bases). The origin of this receptor is a woman aged 30 to 39 who had recovered from COVID-19. Sequencing was carried out using PBMCs or T cells enriched from blood (not recorded which). Here the CDR3 DNA reads TGTGCCAGCAGCTTAGAACCCGTGGGTCGGGAAATGACAGATACGCAGTATTTT. Its protein is CASSLEPVGREMTDTQYF.